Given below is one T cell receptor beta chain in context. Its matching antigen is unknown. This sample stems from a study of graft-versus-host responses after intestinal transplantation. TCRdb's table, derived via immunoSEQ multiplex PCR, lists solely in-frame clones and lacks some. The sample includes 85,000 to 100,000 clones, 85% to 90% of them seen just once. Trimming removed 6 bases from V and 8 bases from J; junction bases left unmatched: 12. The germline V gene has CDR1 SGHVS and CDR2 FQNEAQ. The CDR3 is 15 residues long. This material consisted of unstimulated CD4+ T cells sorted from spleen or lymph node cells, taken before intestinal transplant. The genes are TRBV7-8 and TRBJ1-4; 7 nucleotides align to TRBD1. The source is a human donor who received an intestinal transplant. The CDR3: CASRQPGPGQEKLFF. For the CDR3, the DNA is TGTGCCAGCAGGCAACCTGGTCCGGGACAGGAAAAACTGTTTTTT.